This TCR beta chain was sequenced in a study of cytomegalovirus exposure and HLA in healthy donors. Whole-study findings and limits: Later genetic work tied a missense DCLRE1C variant to beta-chain V and J trimming. Exclusion as indistinguishable affected some V segments, including TRBV6-2 and TRBV6-3.

PCR primers comprised 60 Vbeta and 13 Jbeta primers. Clones were sequenced by immunoSEQ multiplex PCR, and TCRdb holds only the in-frame ones, with some missing. The sample shows some 150,000 clones, less than 85% of them seen only once. Participants comprised healthy donors of bone marrow. Germline CDR1 and CDR2: GTSNPN and SVGIG (reference sequence). V lost 2 bases to trimming and J lost 7 bases, with 21 bases between them. CDR3 length: 16 amino acids. This clone is a singleton in its sample. Its target is unknown. The sequenced sample consisted of PBMCs. The receptor's source is a man aged 50-60 years in good health and CMV-seropositive. J is TRBJ2-1 and V is TRBV30; weak D call: TRBD2 (5 bases). The DNA of the CDR3 is TGTGCCTGGAGTCCCTTCGCGGGCCCTCTCGGAAATGAGCAGTTCTTC. Protein: CAWSPFAGPLGNEQFF.